The next 27 T cell receptor beta chains were all read from a single sample in a study of shared clonotypes between healthy human individuals. Sequenced by immunoSEQ multiplex PCR; TCRdb stores in-frame clones only, minus some. The sample includes some 1,100,000 clones, around 82% of them seen just once. Specimen: memory CD4+ T cells from PBMCs. The subset is: CD45RA-negative fraction. These receptors all stem from a man aged 18 to 35 in good health. Some clones in this sample may be carry-over from other donors' samples.

Only one count was recorded for this clone. The chain employs TRBV18 and TRBJ2-7; 9 positions match TRBD1. From germline, CDR1 is KGHSH and CDR2 LQKENI. CDR3 length: 17 residues. The junction had 12 bases not matched to a gene; V was cut back by 4 bases and J by 2 bases. CDR3 loop: CASSLRDRVFFPYEQYF. CDR3 nucleotides: TGTGCCAGCTCACTCCGGGACAGGGTATTTTTCCCCTACGAGCAGTACTTC. Filled out from reference TRBV18 and TRBJ2-7, the complete variable domain reads NAGVMQNPRHLVRRRGQEARLRCSPMKGHSHVYWYRQLPEEGLKFMVYLQKENIIDESGMPKERFSAEFPKEGPSILRIQQVVRGDSAAYFCASSLRDRVFFPYEQYFGPGTRLTVT.

The chain links TRBV10-1 to TRBJ1-3, with TRBD1 matching over 8 bases. The germline V gene has CDR1 WNHNN and CDR2 SYGVQD (reference sequence). V lost 6 bases, J lost 2 bases, and 6 bases stayed unmatched. The CDR3 covers 15 residues. The CDR3 here is CASRDDRGTGNTIYF. The CDR3 coding sequence is TGCGCCAGCAGAGACGACAGGGGAACTGGAAACACCATATATTTT.

This chain joins TRBV29-1 and TRBJ2-7; D may be TRBD2 (6 bases). The CDR3 runs to 13 residues. Germline CDR1 is SQVTM and CDR2 is ANQGSEA. Trimming stripped 4 bases from V and 3 bases from J, with 13 bases between. The CDR3 loop reads CSVGAGTVYEQYF. The CDR3 bases are TGCAGCGTTGGAGCGGGCACCGTCTACGAGCAGTACTTC.

The chain joins TRBV27 to TRBJ1-1; D ambiguous. CDR3 size: 15 residues. Germline loops: CDR1 MNHEY, CDR2 SMNVEV (reference sequence). Trimming removed 3 bases from V and 0 bases from J, with 11 bases in between. The CDR3 DNA reads TGTGCCAGCAGTTTTTTGGATCAGATGAACACTGAAGCTTTCTTT. Its translation is CASSFLDQMNTEAFF.

The V and J genes are TRBV11-3 and TRBJ2-7; possible D gene TRBD2, 6 bases. CDR3 size: 13 residues. Germline CDR1 and CDR2: SGHNT and YENEEA. The V end was cut by 3 bases, the J end by 7 bases, with 13 bases between. The CDR3 nucleotides are TGTGCCAGCAGCTTTGGGGGAGCGGGTGAGCAGTACTTC. Translating gives CASSFGGAGEQYF.

This clone came up once. The chain combines TRBV6-6 with TRBJ2-7; 9 bases align to TRBD1. The J segment lost 4 bases and the V segment lost 5 bases, leaving 9 bases of the junction unmatched. Germline loops: CDR1 MNHNY, CDR2 SVGAGI (reference sequence). CDR3 length: 15 amino acids. For the CDR3, the DNA is TGTGCCAGCAGTCAAGGACAGGGGAACATTTACGAGCAGTACTTC. Translation: CASSQGQGNIYEQYF.

V and J are TRBV5-1 and TRBJ2-3, with 12 bases that match TRBD2. Unmatched junction bases numbered 3, after V lost 2 bases and J lost 2 bases. Germline-derived CDR1 and CDR2 are SGHRS and YFSETQ. The CDR3 totals 16 residues. The CDR3 is CASSFTSGRLTDTQYF. CDR3 DNA: TGCGCCAGCAGCTTTACTAGCGGGAGGCTCACAGATACGCAGTATTTT.

The chain has TRBV5-6 and TRBJ2-5; D assignment may be TRBD1 or TRBD2 (6 bases each). The CDR3 contains 16 residues. Germline assignment: CDR1 SGHDT and CDR2 YYEEEE. Trimming shortened V by 4 bases and J by 4 bases, and 20 bases separated the two germline ends. CDR3 region: CASSGGLGPWGETQYF. The CDR3 DNA reads TGTGCCAGCAGCGGGGGGCTGGGCCCATGGGGAGAGACCCAGTACTTC.

This sequence joins TRBV28 and TRBJ2-1; 12 positions agree with TRBD2. CDR3 length equals 16 residues. V gave up 2 bases and J gave up 7 bases; unmatched junction bases: 6. CDR1 and CDR2 (germline): MDHEN, SYDVKM. CDR3 nucleotide sequence: TGTGCCAGCAGTTTACTCCTAGCGGGAGGGGGAAATGAGCAGTTCTTC. The encoded protein is CASSLLLAGGGNEQFF.

The chain has TRBV7-9 and TRBJ2-1; either TRBD1 or TRBD2 may fit D (6 bases each). The V end lost 5 bases, the J end lost 6 bases, and 17 bases lay between the germline ends. This CDR3 is 15 amino acids long. Per germline, CDR1 SEHNR and CDR2 FQNEAQ (reference sequence). The CDR3, as DNA: TGTGCCAGCAGCGGAACAGGGCTCGGGAGCAATGAGCAGTTCTTC. Translation gives CASSGTGLGSNEQFF. The complete variable domain, with remaining parts taken from reference TRBV7-9 and TRBJ2-1, reads DTGVSQNPRHKITKRGQNVTFRCDPISEHNRLYWYRQTLGQGPEFLTYFQNEAQLEKSRLLSDRFSAERPKGSFSTLEIQRTEQGDSAMYLCASSGTGLGSNEQFFGPGTRLTVL.

The chain has TRBV28 and TRBJ2-1; tentative D call: TRBD2 (5 bases). Trimming left V 6 bases short and J 9 bases short, with 12 bases between. The germline V gene encodes CDR1 MDHEN and CDR2 SYDVKM. The CDR3 spans 12 residues. The CDR3 bases are TGTGCCAGCAGCCGGACTCTGGGTGAGCAGTTCTTC. This encodes CASSRTLGEQFF.

This clone came up a few times. The chain couples TRBV2 to TRBJ1-1, with TRBD1 as a possible D gene (6 bases). V was trimmed by 9 bases and J by 0 bases, leaving 11 bases between them. Germline lookup yields CDR1 SNHLY and CDR2 FYNNEI. The CDR3 has 13 amino acids. CDR3 DNA sequence: TGTGCCAGTCCAGGGGACCTGAACACTGAAGCTTTCTTT. Translating gives CASPGDLNTEAFF.

V usage is TRBV28 and J usage is TRBJ1-1; no firm D call. The V gene lost 5 bases and the J gene lost 1 base, with 14 bases spanning the gap. The CDR3 has 15 amino acids. Germline V gene lookup returns CDR1 MDHEN and CDR2 SYDVKM. In DNA form, the CDR3 reads TGTGCCAGCAGTCCTACAACGCGGGGGAACACTGAAGCTTTCTTT. Translation gives CASSPTTRGNTEAFF.

This chain joins TRBV6-1 and TRBJ1-2, with TRBD1 identical over 10 bases. V shed 7 bases, J shed 2 bases, and the junction held 7 bases outside the gene matches. The CDR3 extends over 15 amino acids. Germline V gene lookup returns CDR1 MNHNS and CDR2 SASEGT. This CDR3 is CASIIWDRGNYGYTF. As DNA, the CDR3 is TGTGCCAGCATAATCTGGGACAGGGGAAACTATGGCTACACCTTC.

This sequence joins TRBV11-3 and TRBJ2-7, with TRBD2 identical over 8 bases. The CDR3 sequence is 15 residues long. The junction had 10 bases not matched to a gene; V was cut back by 4 bases and J by 5 bases. The V gene's germline CDR1 is SGHNT and CDR2 YENEEA. The CDR3 DNA is TGTGCCAGCAGCTCCCGGGTAGCGGGACGGGACGAGCAGTACTTC. Translation: CASSSRVAGRDEQYF.

This sequence joins TRBV9 and TRBJ2-2, with 9 positions matching TRBD2. Unmatched junction bases numbered 8, after V lost 4 bases and J lost 7 bases. The CDR3 extends over 15 amino acids. CDR1 is SGDLS, CDR2 YYNGEE, per germline. The CDR3 is CASSLRPSGNGELFF. As DNA, the CDR3 is TGTGCCAGCAGCCTAAGGCCTAGCGGGAACGGGGAGCTGTTTTTT.

V is TRBV28 and J is TRBJ2-1; weak D call: TRBD2 (6 bases). Germline V gives CDR1 MDHEN, CDR2 SYDVKM. The CDR3 is 16 residues long. The V gene lost 2 bases and the J gene lost 1 base, with 12 bases spanning the gap. The CDR3 loop reads CASSLRGGTSYNEQFF. In DNA, the CDR3 is TGTGCCAGCAGTTTACGCGGCGGGACTTCCTACAATGAGCAGTTCTTC.

The J gene is TRBJ1-4, the V gene TRBV28; D not resolved. This CDR3 spans 13 amino acids. Trimming removed 5 bases at V and 3 bases at J, with 7 bases between. Germline loops: CDR1 MDHEN, CDR2 SYDVKM. The DNA for the CDR3 is TGTGCCAGCAGTCTCGGCTCTAATGAAAAACTGTTTTTT. Translated, it gives CASSLGSNEKLFF.

The chain employs TRBV28 and TRBJ1-2; D is possibly TRBD1 (5 bases). The CDR3 spans 16 residues. Between the trimmed V and J ends, which lost 7 bases and 5 bases, there was a span of 23 bases. The germline CDR1 and CDR2 sequences are MDHEN and SYDVKM. CDR3 coding DNA: TGTGCCAGCACCACTGGGGTCAGGGAGGTTTTGTATGGCTACACCTTC. It yields the protein CASTTGVREVLYGYTF.

V is TRBV28 and J is TRBJ1-6; 8 nucleotides match TRBD1. CDR3 length: 13 amino acids. Trimming at V came to 6 bases and at J to 8 bases, leaving 3 bases not matched to a gene. CDR1 and CDR2 from the germline V gene are MDHEN and SYDVKM. The CDR3 loop is CASRKQGDSPLHF. For the CDR3, the DNA is TGTGCCAGCAGGAAACAGGGGGATTCACCCCTCCACTTT. Looking up the rest from reference TRBV28 and TRBJ1-6 gives the full variable domain: DVKVTQSSRYLVKRTGEKVFLECVQDMDHENMFWYRQDPGLGLRLIYFSYDVKMKEKGDIPEGYSVSREKKERFSLILESASTNQTSMYLCASRKQGDSPLHFGNGTRLTVT.

The V call is TRBV10-3, the J call TRBJ1-5, with a tentative D call TRBD1 (5 bases). The CDR3 sequence is 12 residues long. Germline CDR1 ENHRY, CDR2 SYGVKD. V was pared by 3 bases and J by 6 bases, with 6 bases between. DNA of the CDR3: TGTGCCATCAGTGATGGGGGTCAGCCCCAGCATTTT. Translated: CAISDGGQPQHF.

Comments on this clone: The sample contains more than one DNA sequence encoding this CDR3. V gene TRBV5-1 combines with J gene TRBJ1-2; D perhaps matches TRBD1 (5 bases). The CDR3 loop spans 14 amino acids. CDR1 and CDR2 from the germline V gene are SGHRS and YFSETQ. With 0 bases removed from V and 2 bases from J, the gap between germline ends came to 8 bases. CDR3 nucleotide sequence: TGCGCCAGCAGCTTGGCCACAGGCAACTATGGCTACACCTTC. Its protein is CASSLATGNYGYTF.

The count of this clone is one. This chain links TRBV4-2 with TRBJ2-1; unclear D gene. Germline-derived CDR1 and CDR2 are LGHNA and YNFKEQ. V dropped 0 bases and J dropped 8 bases, with 11 bases sitting between them. The CDR3 is made up of 14 amino acids. The CDR3: CASSQDSSRDEQFF. The CDR3 DNA reads TGTGCCAGCAGCCAAGATTCTTCCCGCGATGAGCAGTTCTTC.

The rearrangement uses TRBV19 and TRBJ1-2, with D unresolved. CDR3 size: 13 residues. Germline CDR1 LNHDA, CDR2 SQIVND (reference sequence). The V and J ends lost 6 bases and 8 bases respectively, with 16 bases between them. In nucleotides, the CDR3 is TGTGCCAGTAGCCTTGCGGTCGGAGCCGGCTACACCTTC. Its translation: CASSLAVGAGYTF. Based on the CDR3 plus reference TRBV19 and TRBJ1-2, the full variable domain is DGGITQSPKYLFRKEGQNVTLSCEQNLNHDAMYWYRQDPGQGLRLIYYSQIVNDFQKGDIAEGYSVSREKKESFPLTVTSAQKNPTAFYLCASSLAVGAGYTFGSGTRLTVV.

Points on this clone: Other DNA sequences in this sample translate to the same CDR3. The chain employs TRBV18 and TRBJ2-5; D remains unclear. Germline V gene sequence: CDR1 KGHSH, CDR2 LQKENI. The CDR3 sequence is 13 residues long. The V end lost 2 bases, the J end lost 5 bases, and 9 bases lay between the germline ends. CDR3 amino acids: CASSPGQLETQYF. As DNA, the CDR3 is TGTGCCAGCTCACCAGGGCAGTTGGAGACCCAGTACTTC.

J is TRBJ2-3 and V is TRBV19, with 9 bases fitting TRBD2. The germline V gene encodes CDR1 LNHDA and CDR2 SQIVND (reference sequence). V shed 3 bases, J shed 2 bases, and the junction held 6 bases outside the gene matches. The CDR3 has 16 residues. This CDR3 reads CASSIFLAGFTDTQYF. The DNA of the CDR3 is TGTGCCAGTAGTATTTTCCTAGCGGGATTCACAGATACGCAGTATTTT.

J is TRBJ2-4 and V is TRBV21-1; the D call TRBD2 from the table was never checked on the DNA. TRBV21-1 constitutes a pseudogene. The CDR3 is 14 amino acids. The CDR3 sequence: CASSPLVAKNIQYF. The CDR3 DNA sequence: TGTGCCAGCAGCCCACTGGTAGCCAAAAACATTCAGTACTTC.